This TCR beta chain is drawn from a study of technical replicates of blood from several donors. Per germline, CDR1 MNHEY and CDR2 SVGAGI. The CDR3 has 14 residues. Trimming at V came to 5 bases and at J to 8 bases, leaving 9 bases not matched to a gene. Assay used: immunoSEQ multiplex PCR; TCRdb lists only in-frame clones, some missing. The table has under 85,000 clones, around 97% seen once. V is TRBV6-5 and J is TRBJ1-2; TRBD1 agrees at 9 bases. Sequenced sample: T cells isolated from PBMCs. The receptor was derived from a human donor in good health. The DNA of the CDR3 is TGTGCCAGCAGTAACACCAGACAGGGGGTAGGCTACACCTTC. Its protein product is CASSNTRQGVGYTF.